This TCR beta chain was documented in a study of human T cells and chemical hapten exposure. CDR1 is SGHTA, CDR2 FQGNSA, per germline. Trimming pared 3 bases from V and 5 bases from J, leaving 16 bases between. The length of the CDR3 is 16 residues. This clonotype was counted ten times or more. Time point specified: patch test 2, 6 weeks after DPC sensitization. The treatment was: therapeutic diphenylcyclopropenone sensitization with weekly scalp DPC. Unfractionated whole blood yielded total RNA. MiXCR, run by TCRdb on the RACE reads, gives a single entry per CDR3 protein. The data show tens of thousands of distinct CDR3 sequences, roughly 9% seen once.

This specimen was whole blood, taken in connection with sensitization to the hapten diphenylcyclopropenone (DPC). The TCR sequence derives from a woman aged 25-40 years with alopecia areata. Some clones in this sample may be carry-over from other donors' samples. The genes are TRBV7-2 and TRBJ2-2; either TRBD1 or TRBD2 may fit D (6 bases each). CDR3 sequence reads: CASSFPPGEETGELFF. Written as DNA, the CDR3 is TGTGCCAGCAGCTTCCCTCCAGGGGAGGAGACCGGGGAGCTGTTTTTT.